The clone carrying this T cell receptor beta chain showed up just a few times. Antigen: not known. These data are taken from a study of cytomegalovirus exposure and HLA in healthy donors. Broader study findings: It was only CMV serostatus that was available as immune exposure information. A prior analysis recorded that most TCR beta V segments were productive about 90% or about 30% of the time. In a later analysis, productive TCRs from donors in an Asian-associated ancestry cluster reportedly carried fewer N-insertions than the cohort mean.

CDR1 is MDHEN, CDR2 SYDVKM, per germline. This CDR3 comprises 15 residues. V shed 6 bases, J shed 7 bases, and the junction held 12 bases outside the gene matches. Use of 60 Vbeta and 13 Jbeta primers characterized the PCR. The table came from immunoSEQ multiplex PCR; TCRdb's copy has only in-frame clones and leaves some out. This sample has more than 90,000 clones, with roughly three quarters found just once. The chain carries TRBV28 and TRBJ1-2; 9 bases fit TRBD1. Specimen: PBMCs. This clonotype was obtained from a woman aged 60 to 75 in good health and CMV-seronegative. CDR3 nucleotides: TGTGCCAGCAGGACTTCCGGGACAGGGTCAGGTGGCTACACCTTC. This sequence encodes CASRTSGTGSGGYTF.